The 3 T cell receptor beta chains reported below all come from one sample, sequenced in a study of cytotoxic CD8 clonotypes in ibrutinib-treated CLL. Assay used: immunoSEQ multiplex PCR; TCRdb lists only in-frame clones, some missing. This table has 300,000 or so clones, roughly 67% appearing once. Sequenced here: PBMCs, sampled after 36 months of ibrutinib treatment. All receptors come from a human donor with chronic lymphocytic leukemia.

CDR3 nucleotides: TGTGCCAGCAGCGCACGGAGTGGCAGGGGTATCGAGCAGTACTTC. As protein: CASSARSGRGIEQYF. The chain joins TRBV2 to TRBJ2-7; D is possibly TRBD1 (6 bases). Trimming pared 6 bases from V and 6 bases from J, leaving 21 bases between. The CDR3 loop spans 15 amino acids. CDR1 and CDR2 (germline): SNHLY, FYNNEI.

The chain carries TRBV5-1 and TRBJ1-2; a weak D match, TRBD1 (5 bases). The CDR3 is 17 amino acids. Germline values: CDR1 SGHRS, CDR2 YFSETQ. V was clipped by 4 bases and J by 2 bases, with 21 bases between them. The CDR3 is CASSGTDTRVANYGYTF. The CDR3 DNA follows: TGCGCCAGCAGCGGGACGGACACAAGGGTCGCCAACTATGGCTACACCTTC.

This chain uses TRBV5-1 with TRBJ2-6, with a tentative D call TRBD1 (6 bases). The CDR3 runs to 16 residues. The V and J ends lost 3 bases and 3 bases respectively, with 13 bases between them. Germline CDR1 SGHRS, CDR2 YFSETQ. CDR3 in DNA: TGCGCCAGCAGCTCAACAGGGTCGCTTGGGGCCAACGTCCTGACTTTC. Translating it yields CASSSTGSLGANVLTF.